The present TCR beta chain was sequenced within a study of identical twins. Whole-study findings and limits: Twins shared out-of-frame alpha sequences with excess low generation probability.

This clonotype came up a few times. Its specificity is not known. TCRdb re-called the 5' RACE reads through MiXCR, storing one row per CDR3 protein. The table has about 530,000 distinct CDR3 sequences, about a fifth seen once. The CDR3 loop spans 16 amino acids. From germline, CDR1 is MDHEN and CDR2 SYDVKM. The V segment lost 5 bases and the J segment 2 bases; nucleotides outside the gene matches: 7. These data also formed part of another study, on yellow fever vaccine responses in identical twins.

This chain links TRBV28 with TRBJ1-5, with 9 bases fitting TRBD1. The source is a woman younger than 30 in good health. The sequenced material came from CD4+ T cells sorted from blood. CDR3 loop: CASSRNRGQGNQPQHF. DNA of the CDR3: TGTGCCAGCAGTCGCAACAGGGGGCAGGGCAATCAGCCCCAGCATTTT.